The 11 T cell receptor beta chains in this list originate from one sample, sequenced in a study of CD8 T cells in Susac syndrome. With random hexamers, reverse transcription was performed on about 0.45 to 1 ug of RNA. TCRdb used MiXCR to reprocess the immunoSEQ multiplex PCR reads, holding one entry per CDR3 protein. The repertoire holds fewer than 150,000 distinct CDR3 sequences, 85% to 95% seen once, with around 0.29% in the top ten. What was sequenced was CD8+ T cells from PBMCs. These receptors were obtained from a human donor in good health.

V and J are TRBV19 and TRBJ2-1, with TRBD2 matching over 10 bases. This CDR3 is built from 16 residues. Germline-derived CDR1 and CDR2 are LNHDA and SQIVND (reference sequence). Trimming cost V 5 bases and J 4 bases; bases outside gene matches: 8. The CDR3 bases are TGTGCCAGTAGTCCCGAAGCGGGAGGGCCTTACAATGAGCAGTTCTTC. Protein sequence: CASSPEAGGPYNEQFF.

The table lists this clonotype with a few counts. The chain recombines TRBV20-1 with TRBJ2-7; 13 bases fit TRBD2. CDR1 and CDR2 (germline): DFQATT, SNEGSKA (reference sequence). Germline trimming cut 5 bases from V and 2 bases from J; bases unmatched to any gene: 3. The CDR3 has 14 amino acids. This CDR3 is CSAPGTSGTYEQYF. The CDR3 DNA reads TGCAGTGCTCCCGGGACTAGCGGGACCTACGAGCAGTACTTC.

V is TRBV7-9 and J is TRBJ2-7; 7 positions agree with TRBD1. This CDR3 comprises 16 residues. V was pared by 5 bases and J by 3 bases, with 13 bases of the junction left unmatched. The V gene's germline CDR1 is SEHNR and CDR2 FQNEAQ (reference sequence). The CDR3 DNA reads TGTGCCAGCAGCCACACCCTCGGGACAGACCTCTACGAGCAGTACTTC. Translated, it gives CASSHTLGTDLYEQYF.

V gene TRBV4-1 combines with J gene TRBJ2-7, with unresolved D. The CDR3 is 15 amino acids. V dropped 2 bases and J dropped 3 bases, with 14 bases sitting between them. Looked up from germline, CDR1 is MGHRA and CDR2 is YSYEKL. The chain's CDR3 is CASSQSPETVYEQYF. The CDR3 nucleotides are TGCGCCAGCAGCCAATCGCCAGAAACGGTCTACGAGCAGTACTTC.

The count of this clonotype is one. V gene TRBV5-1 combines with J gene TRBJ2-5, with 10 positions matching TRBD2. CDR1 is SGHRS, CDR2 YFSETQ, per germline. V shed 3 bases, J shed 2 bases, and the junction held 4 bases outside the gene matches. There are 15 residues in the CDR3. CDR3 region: CASSYGLAEQETQYF. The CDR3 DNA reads TGCGCCAGCAGCTATGGACTAGCGGAACAAGAGACCCAGTACTTC. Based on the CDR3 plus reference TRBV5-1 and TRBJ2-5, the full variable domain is KAGVTQTPRYLIKTRGQQVTLSCSPISGHRSVSWYQQTPGQGLQFLFEYFSETQRNKGNFPGRFSGRQFSNSRSEMNVSTLELGDSALYLCASSYGLAEQETQYFGPGTRLLVL.

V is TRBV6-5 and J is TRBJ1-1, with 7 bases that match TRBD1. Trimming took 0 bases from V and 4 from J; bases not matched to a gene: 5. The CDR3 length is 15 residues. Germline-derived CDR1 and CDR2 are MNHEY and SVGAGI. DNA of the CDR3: TGTGCCAGCAGTTACTCGACCAGGGGGGTCACTGAAGCTTTCTTT. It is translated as CASSYSTRGVTEAFF.

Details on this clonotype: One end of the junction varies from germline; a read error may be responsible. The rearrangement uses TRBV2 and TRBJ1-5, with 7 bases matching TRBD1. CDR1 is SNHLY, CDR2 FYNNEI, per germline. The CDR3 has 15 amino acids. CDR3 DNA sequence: TGTGCCAGCAGGGAAGGGACAGCCCGCAATCAGCCCCAGCATTTT. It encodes CASREGTARNQPQHF.

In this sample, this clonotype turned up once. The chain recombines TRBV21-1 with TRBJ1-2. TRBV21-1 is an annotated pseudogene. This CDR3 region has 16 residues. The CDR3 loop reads CASSTMAGEANYGYTF. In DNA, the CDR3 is TGTGCCAGCAGCACCATGGCCGGAGAAGCTAACTATGGCTACACCTTC.

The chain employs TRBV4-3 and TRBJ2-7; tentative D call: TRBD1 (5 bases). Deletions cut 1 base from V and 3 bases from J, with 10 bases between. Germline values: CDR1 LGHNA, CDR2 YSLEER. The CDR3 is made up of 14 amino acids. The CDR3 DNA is TGCGCCAGCAGCCAAGCGACAAGGGGCTACGAGCAGTACTTC. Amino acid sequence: CASSQATRGYEQYF.

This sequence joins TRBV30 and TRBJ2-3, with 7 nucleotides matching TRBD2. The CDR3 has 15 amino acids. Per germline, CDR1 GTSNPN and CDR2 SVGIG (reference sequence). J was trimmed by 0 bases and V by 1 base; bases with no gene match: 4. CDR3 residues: CAWSAGRTSTDTQYF. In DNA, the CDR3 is TGTGCCTGGAGTGCCGGGAGGACTAGCACAGATACGCAGTATTTT.

The CDR3 here is CASSPGHYEQYF. CDR3 coding DNA: TGCGCCAGCAGCCCGGGACACTACGAGCAGTACTTC. This rearrangement joins TRBV5-1 to TRBJ2-7; possibly TRBD1 for D (6 bases). Germline values: CDR1 SGHRS, CDR2 YFSETQ. The CDR3 runs to 12 residues. Trimming removed 4 bases at V and 3 bases at J, with 8 bases between.